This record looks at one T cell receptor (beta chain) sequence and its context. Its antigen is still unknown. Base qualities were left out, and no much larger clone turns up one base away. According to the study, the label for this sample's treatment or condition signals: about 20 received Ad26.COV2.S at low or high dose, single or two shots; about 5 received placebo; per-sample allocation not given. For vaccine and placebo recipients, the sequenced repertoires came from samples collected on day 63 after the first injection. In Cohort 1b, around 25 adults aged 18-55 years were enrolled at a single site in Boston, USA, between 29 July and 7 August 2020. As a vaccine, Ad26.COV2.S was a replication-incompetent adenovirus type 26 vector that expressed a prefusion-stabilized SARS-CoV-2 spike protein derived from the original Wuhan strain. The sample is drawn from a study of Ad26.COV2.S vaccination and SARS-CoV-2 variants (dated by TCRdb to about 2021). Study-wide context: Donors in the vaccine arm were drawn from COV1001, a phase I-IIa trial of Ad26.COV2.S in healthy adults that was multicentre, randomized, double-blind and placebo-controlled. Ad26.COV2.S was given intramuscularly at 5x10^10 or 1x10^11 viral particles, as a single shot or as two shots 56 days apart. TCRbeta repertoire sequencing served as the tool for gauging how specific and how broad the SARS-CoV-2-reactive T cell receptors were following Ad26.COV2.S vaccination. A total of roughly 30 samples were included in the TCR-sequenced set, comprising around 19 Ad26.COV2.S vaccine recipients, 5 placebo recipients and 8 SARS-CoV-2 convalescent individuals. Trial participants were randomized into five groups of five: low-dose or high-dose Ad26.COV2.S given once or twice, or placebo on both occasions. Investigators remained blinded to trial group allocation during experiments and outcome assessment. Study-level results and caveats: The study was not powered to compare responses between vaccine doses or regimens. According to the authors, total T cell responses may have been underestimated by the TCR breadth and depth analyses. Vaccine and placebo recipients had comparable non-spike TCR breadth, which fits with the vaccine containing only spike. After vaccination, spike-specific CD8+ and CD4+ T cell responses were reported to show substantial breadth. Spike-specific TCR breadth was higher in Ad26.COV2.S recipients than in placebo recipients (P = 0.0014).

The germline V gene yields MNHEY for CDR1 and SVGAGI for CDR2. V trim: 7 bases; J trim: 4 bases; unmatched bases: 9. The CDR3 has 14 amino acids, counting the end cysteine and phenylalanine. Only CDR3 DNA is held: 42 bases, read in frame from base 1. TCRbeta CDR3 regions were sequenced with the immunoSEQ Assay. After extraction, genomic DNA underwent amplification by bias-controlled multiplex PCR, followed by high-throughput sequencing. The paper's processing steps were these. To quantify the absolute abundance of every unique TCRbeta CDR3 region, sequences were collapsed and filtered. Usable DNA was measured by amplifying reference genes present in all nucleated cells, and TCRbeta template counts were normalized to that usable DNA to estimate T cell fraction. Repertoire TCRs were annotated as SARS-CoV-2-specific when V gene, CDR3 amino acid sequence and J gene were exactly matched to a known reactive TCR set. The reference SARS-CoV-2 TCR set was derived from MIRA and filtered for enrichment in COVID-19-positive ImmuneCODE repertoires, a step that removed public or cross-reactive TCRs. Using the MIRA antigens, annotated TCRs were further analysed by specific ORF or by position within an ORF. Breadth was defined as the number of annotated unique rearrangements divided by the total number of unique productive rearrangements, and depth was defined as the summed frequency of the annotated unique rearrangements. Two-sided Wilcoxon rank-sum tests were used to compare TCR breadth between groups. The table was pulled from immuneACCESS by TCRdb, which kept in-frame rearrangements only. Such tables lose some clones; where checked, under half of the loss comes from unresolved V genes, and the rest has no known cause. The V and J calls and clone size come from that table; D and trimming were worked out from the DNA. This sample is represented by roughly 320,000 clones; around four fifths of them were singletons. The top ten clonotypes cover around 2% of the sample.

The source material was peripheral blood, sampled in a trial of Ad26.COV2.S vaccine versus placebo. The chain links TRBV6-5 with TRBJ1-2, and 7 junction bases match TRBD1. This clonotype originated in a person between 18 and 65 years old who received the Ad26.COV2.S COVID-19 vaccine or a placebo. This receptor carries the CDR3 CASTARGRIYGYTF. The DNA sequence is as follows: TGTGCCAGCACGGCGAGGGGGCGCATCTATGGCTACACCTTC.